These 7 T cell receptor beta chains originate from one sample sequenced in a study of kidney transplant recipient with SARS-CoV-2 infection (dated by TCRdb to about 2021). The sample's time point label, decoded: pre-pandemic baseline sample and day 111 after first positive SARS-CoV-2 test. TCRdb names Illumina MiSeq as the instrument used. The raw public data were reprocessed by TCRdb itself: fastp quality trimming at Q25, MiXCR clonotype calling, in-frame beta chains only. Rows with a matching CDR3 protein are joined into one entry that keeps the most common DNA and genes. The sample has under 300,000 distinct CDR3 sequences on record, about 28% of them singletons. The ten largest clones take up less than 8.5% of the sample. The sequences come from a blood sample, collected at baseline and between days 110 and 120 from a kidney transplant recipient. The receptors derive from a male patient between 25 and 39 years old who had COVID-19 and was a kidney transplant recipient. The graft donor may be the source of some T cells after a transplant.

This clonotype has ten or more counts. The V gene is TRBV5-1, the J gene TRBJ2-7, with TRBD2 identical over 9 bases. This CDR3 region has 13 residues. V dropped 3 bases and J dropped 6; count of bases not matched to a gene: 4. Germline CDR1 SGHRS, CDR2 YFSETQ. The CDR3 nucleotides read TGCGCCAGCAGCTCGACTAGCGGTATCGAGCAGTACTTC. Protein product: CASSSTSGIEQYF.

This clonotype was detected many times. The chain has TRBV6-5 and TRBJ1-3; a weak D match, TRBD1 (5 bases). Deletions cut 5 bases from V and 0 bases from J, with 11 bases between. Germline values: CDR1 MNHEY, CDR2 SVGAGI. This CDR3 contains 15 residues. The CDR3 DNA reads as TGTGCCAGCAGTCAGGGCGTCCTCTCTGGAAACACCATATATTTT. This gives the protein CASSQGVLSGNTIYF.

On this clonotype itself: This may stem from a read error, because a much larger clone lies one nucleotide away. This chain joins TRBV4-1 and TRBJ2-2; TRBD2 matches at 8 bases. Trimming took 1 base from V and 5 from J; bases not matched to a gene: 3. The CDR3 contains 15 residues. CDR1 is MGHRA and CDR2 is YSYEKL in the germline V gene. The CDR3 DNA sequence: TGCGCCAGCAGCCAAGTTAGCGGGAAGACCGGGGAGCTGTTTTTT. The encoded protein is CASSQVSGKTGELFF.

A note on this clonotype: A much larger clone is a single base away; this may be a read error. The conserved phenylalanine or tryptophan normally closing the CDR3 is absent here, so this likely arose from a read error. This sequence joins TRBV30 and TRBJ1-1; D gene uncertain. Germline CDR1 reads GTSNPN; CDR2 reads SVGIG (reference sequence). The CDR3 is 12 amino acids. With 7 bases removed from V and 4 bases from J, the gap between germline ends came to 13 bases. CDR3 protein: CASLFGPTEAFL. The CDR3 coding sequence is TGTGCCTCCCTCTTCGGGCCCACTGAAGCTTTCCTT.

This clonotype occurred a few times. This sequence may be a read error, since a much larger clone differs from it by one base. V is TRBV30 and J is TRBJ1-2, with no clear D. The germline V gene has CDR1 GTSNPN and CDR2 SVGIG (reference sequence). The CDR3 sequence is 16 residues long. V was shortened by 5 bases and J by 4 bases, with 23 bases between the two germline ends. CDR3 nucleotide sequence: TGTGCCTGGCGTTATGAGCGTTATAGAAGGACCTATGGCTACACCTTC. This translates into CAWRYERYRRTYGYTF.

Turning to this clonotype: The junction shows a germline mismatch at one end, possibly a read error. The genes are TRBV28 and TRBJ2-5; TRBD2 aligns across 7 bases. The J call may be faulty, since TRBJ2-7 better matches the DNA end. The CDR3 is 13 residues long. CDR1 is MDHEN and CDR2 is SYDVKM in the germline V gene. In DNA, the CDR3 is TGCGCCAGCAGCCCAGCGGGGCAATACGAGCAGTACTTC. Its translation: CASSPAGQYEQYF.

In this sample, this clonotype turned up a few times. The rearrangement uses TRBV10-3 and TRBJ2-5, with a possible D match to TRBD1 (6 bases). The germline V gene has CDR1 ENHRY and CDR2 SYGVKD. V was clipped by 11 bases and J by 2 bases, with 15 bases between them. The CDR3 consists of 13 residues. In DNA form, the CDR3 reads TGTGCCGGGGCGGCAGGGGCACAAGAGACCCAGTACTTC. Translated, it gives CAGAAGAQETQYF.